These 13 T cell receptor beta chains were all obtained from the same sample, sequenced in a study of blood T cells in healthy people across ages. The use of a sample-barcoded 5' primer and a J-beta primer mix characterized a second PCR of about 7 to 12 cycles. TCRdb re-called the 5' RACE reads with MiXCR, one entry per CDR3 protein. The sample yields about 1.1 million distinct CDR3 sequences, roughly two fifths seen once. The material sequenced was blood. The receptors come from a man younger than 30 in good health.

The CDR3 nucleotides are TGTGCTAGTGGTTACTCCCAGGCAACTAATGAAAAACTGTTTTTT. Its translation is CASGYSQATNEKLFF. The rearrangement uses TRBV12-5 and TRBJ1-4, with unresolved D. V lost 4 bases to trimming and J lost 0 bases, with 9 bases between them. This CDR3 is built from 15 residues. Germline assignment: CDR1 LGHNT and CDR2 FRNRAP.

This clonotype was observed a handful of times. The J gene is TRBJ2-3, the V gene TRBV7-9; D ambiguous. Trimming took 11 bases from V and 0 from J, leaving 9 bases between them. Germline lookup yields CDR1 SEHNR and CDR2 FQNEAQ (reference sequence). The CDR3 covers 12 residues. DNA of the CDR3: TGTGCCGCCTTTGATAGCACAGATACGCAGTATTTT. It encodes CAAFDSTDTQYF.

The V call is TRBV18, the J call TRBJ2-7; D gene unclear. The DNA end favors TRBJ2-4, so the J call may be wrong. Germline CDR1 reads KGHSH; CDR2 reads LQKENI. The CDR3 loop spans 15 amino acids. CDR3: CASSPQEIAKNIQYF. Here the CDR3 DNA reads TGTGCCAGCTCGCCTCAGGAGATAGCCAAAAACATTCAGTACTTC.

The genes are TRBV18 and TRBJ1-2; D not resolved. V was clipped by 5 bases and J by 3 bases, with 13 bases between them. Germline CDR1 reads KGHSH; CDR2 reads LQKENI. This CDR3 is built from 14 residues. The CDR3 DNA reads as TGTGCCAGCTCAGTGGGAAAGGGCGACTATGGCTACACCTTC. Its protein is CASSVGKGDYGYTF. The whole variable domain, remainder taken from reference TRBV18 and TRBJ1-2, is NAGVMQNPRHLVRRRGQEARLRCSPMKGHSHVYWYRQLPEEGLKFMVYLQKENIIDESGMPKERFSAEFPKEGPSILRIQQVVRGDSAAYFCASSVGKGDYGYTFGSGTRLTVV.

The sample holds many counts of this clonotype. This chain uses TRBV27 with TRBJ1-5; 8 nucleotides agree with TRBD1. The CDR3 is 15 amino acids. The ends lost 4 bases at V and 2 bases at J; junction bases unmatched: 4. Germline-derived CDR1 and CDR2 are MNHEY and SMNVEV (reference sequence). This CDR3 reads CASSSMTGGNQPQHF. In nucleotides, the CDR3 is TGTGCCAGCAGTTCAATGACAGGGGGCAATCAGCCCCAGCATTTT.

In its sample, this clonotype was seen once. The DNA of the CDR3 is TGTGCCTGGATGGGGACAGGGGGCGTTAGCTCCTACAATGAGCAGTACTTC. Its protein product is CAWMGTGGVSSYNEQYF. The V call is TRBV30, the J call TRBJ2-7; 12 bases match TRBD1. Germline V gene sequence: CDR1 GTSNPN, CDR2 SVGIG (reference sequence). This CDR3 comprises 17 residues. The ends lost 4 bases at V and 7 bases at J; junction bases unmatched: 17.

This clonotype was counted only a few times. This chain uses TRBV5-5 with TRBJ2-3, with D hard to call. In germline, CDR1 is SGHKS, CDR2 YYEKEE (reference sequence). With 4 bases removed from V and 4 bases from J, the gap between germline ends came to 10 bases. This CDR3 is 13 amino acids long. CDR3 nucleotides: TGTGCCAGCAGCCCGTCGGGCTCAGATACGCAGTATTTT. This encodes CASSPSGSDTQYF.

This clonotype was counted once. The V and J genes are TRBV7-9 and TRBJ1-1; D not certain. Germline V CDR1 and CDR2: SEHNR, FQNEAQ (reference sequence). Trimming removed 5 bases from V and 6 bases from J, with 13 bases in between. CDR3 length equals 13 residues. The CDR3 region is CASSGKVRSEAFF. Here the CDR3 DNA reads TGTGCCAGCAGCGGGAAGGTGCGGTCTGAAGCTTTCTTT.

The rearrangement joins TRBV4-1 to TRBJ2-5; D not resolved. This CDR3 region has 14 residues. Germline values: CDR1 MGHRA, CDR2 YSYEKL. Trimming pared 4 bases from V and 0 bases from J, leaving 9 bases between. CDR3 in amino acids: CASSLSRNQETQYF. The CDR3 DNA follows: TGCGCCAGCAGCCTATCACGGAACCAAGAGACCCAGTACTTC.

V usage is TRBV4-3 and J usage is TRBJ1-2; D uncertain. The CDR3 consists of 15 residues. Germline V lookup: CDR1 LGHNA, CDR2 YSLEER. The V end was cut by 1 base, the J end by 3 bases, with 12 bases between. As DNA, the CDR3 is TGCGCCAGCAGCCAAGGTCATGGGCTGCACTATGGCTACACCTTC. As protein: CASSQGHGLHYGYTF.

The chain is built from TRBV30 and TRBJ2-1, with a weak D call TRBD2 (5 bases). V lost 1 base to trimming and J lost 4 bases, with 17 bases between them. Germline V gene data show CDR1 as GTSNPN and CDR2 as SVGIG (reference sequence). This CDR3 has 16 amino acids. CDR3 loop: CAWSDPERSPYNEQFF. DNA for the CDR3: TGTGCCTGGAGTGACCCCGAGCGGAGTCCGTACAATGAGCAGTTCTTC.

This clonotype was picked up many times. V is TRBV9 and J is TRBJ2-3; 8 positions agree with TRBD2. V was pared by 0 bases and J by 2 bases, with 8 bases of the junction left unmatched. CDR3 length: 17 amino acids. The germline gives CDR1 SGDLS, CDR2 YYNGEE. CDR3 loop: CASSVGLAGGLTDTQYF. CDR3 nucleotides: TGTGCCAGCAGCGTAGGGCTGGCGGGGGGACTCACAGATACGCAGTATTTT.

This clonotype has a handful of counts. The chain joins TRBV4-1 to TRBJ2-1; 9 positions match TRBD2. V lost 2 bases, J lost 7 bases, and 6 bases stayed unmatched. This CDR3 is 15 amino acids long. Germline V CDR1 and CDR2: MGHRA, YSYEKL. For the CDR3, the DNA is TGCGCCAGCAGCCAAATAGCGGGGGCAATGAATGAGCAGTTCTTC. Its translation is CASSQIAGAMNEQFF.